The following is a T cell receptor beta chain sequence with its context. Trimming cost V 3 bases and J 7 bases; bases outside gene matches: 10. The CDR3 is made up of 16 amino acids. Germline CDR1 is MGHRA and CDR2 is YSYEKL. TCRdb itself ran the 5' RACE reads through MiXCR, one entry per CDR3 protein. The table shows 120,000 or so distinct CDR3 sequences, with about 16% occurring only once. The source of the sample is a study of T cells after yellow fever vaccination. This receptor was identified in a man between 18 and 29 years old who received the YFV17D yellow fever vaccine. The chain recombines TRBV4-1 with TRBJ2-7; 12 nucleotides agree with TRBD2. The sample consisted of CD8+ T cells sorted from PBMCs, taken 5 days after the yellow fever booster vaccination. In DNA form, the CDR3 reads TGCGCCAGCAGCCACGGACTAGCGGGGTCCATTAGGGAGCAGTACTTC. This encodes CASSHGLAGSIREQYF.